This T cell receptor (beta chain) was found in a study of control samples from healthy donors and cancer patients. Some clones are missing from TCRdb's copy, which holds only in-frame ones; the method was immunoSEQ multiplex PCR. The sample has about 98,000 clones, roughly four fifths seen once; the top ten hold approximately 2%. The ends were cut back, 4 bases at V and 4 bases at J, with 7 bases in the middle. Germline CDR1 GTSNPN, CDR2 SVGIG (reference sequence). This CDR3 is 11 amino acids long. This chain joins TRBV30 and TRBJ1-2; D not resolved. The material sequenced was blood. The source of this sequence is a man in his 60s in good health. The CDR3: CAWNFGYGYTF. CDR3 sequence (DNA): TGTGCCTGGAATTTCGGCTATGGCTACACCTTC.